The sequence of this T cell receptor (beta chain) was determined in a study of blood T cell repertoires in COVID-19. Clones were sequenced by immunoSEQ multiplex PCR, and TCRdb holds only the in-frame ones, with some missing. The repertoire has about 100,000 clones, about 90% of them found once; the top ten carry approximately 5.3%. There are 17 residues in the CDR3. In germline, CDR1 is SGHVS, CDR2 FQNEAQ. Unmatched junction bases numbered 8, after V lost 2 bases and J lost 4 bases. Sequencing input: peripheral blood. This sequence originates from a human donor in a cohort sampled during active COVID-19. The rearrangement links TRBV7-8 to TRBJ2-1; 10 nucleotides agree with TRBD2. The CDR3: CASSLFGSGRLYNEQFF. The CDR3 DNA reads TGTGCCAGCAGCTTATTTGGTAGCGGGAGGCTTTACAATGAGCAGTTCTTC. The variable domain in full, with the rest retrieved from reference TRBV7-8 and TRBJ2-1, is GAGVSQSPRYKVAKRGQDVALRCDPISGHVSLFWYQQALGQGPEFLTYFQNEAQLDKSGLPSDRFFAERPEGSVSTLKIQRTQQEDSAVYLCASSLFGSGRLYNEQFFGPGTRLTVL.